This TCR beta chain comes out of a study of CD8 T cells in ankylosing spondylitis. General study findings and limits: A motif of 7 to 9 highly homologous TCR beta variants was seen as apparently characteristic of ankylosing spondylitis blood. Within matched ankylosing spondylitis synovial fluid, disease-linked clones were reportedly significantly enriched.

The V gene's germline CDR1 is WSHSY and CDR2 SAAADI. The CDR3 length is 11 residues. Trimming left V 2 bases short and J 11 bases short, with 8 bases between. TCRdb called the 5' RACE reads again in MiXCR, with one record for every CDR3 protein. The table has about 150,000 distinct CDR3 sequences, about an eighth seen once. This clonotype was observed at least ten times. What it binds is unknown. Sample: blood, either unsorted or a sorted T cell fraction (not recorded which). The chain employs TRBV10-2 and TRBJ2-3; D might be TRBD2 (6 bases). The clonotype originates from a female donor with ankylosing spondylitis or in good health (not recorded which). This CDR3 is CASSETSWQYF. The CDR3 DNA reads TGCGCCAGCAGTGAGACTAGCTGGCAGTATTTT.